Below are 19 T cell receptor beta chains sequenced from a single sample in a study of T-cell memory formation after mild COVID-19. TCRdb reprocessed the 5' RACE reads with MiXCR, giving one entry per CDR3 protein. Here the sample spans about 560,000 distinct CDR3 sequences, around a sixth being singletons. The material sequenced was PBMCs or a T cell subset sorted from them (not recorded which). Source of these receptors: an adult woman who had mild COVID-19 (a few samples of this study predate the infection). Cell type and time point are not known.

This clonotype was recorded once. The V and J genes are TRBV5-1 and TRBJ2-1; D is possibly TRBD2 (5 bases). The end of the DNA fits TRBJ2-5 better, so the J call may be wrong. CDR1 and CDR2 from the germline V gene are SGHRS and YFSETQ. The CDR3 has 13 amino acids. CDR3 sequence (DNA): TGCGCCAGCGGGTGGACTGTCCAAGAGACCCAGTACTTC. It is translated as CASGWTVQETQYF.

This clonotype was detected a few times. The chain is built from TRBV2 and TRBJ1-4; no firm D call. CDR1 and CDR2 (germline): SNHLY, FYNNEI. The CDR3 is made up of 15 amino acids. V was trimmed by 0 bases and J by 0 bases, leaving 5 bases between them. The CDR3 nucleotides read TGTGCCAGCAGTGAAGCGGTATCAACTAATGAAAAACTGTTTTTT. Protein product: CASSEAVSTNEKLFF. Together with reference TRBV2 and TRBJ1-4, the CDR3 gives the full variable domain: EPEVTQTPSHQVTQMGQEVILRCVPISNHLYFYWYRQILGQKVEFLVSFYNNEISEKSEIFDDQFSVERPDGSNFTLKIRSTKLEDSAMYFCASSEAVSTNEKLFFGSGTQLSVL.

The chain joins TRBV7-2 to TRBJ2-5; no definite D call. Trimming stripped 5 bases from V and 7 bases from J, with 14 bases between. The CDR3 has 13 amino acids. Germline-derived CDR1 and CDR2 are SGHTA and FQGNSA. As DNA, the CDR3 is TGTGCCAGCAGCCCAATTGGGGATGGGACCCAGTACTTC. It is translated as CASSPIGDGTQYF.

This clonotype was detected only a few times. The genes are TRBV24-1 and TRBJ2-1, with D maybe TRBD2 (5 bases). The germline CDR1 and CDR2 sequences are KGHDR and SFDVKD. Trimming removed 8 bases from V and 5 bases from J, with 18 bases in between. The length of the CDR3 is 15 residues. CDR3 region: CATKGRLDGDNEQFF. The CDR3 DNA reads as TGTGCCACCAAGGGCCGTCTCGACGGGGACAATGAGCAGTTCTTC.

This clonotype was seen at least ten times. The rearrangement links TRBV20-1 to TRBJ1-3, with D maybe TRBD1 (5 bases). Germline CDR1 is DFQATT and CDR2 is SNEGSKA (reference sequence). Trimming took off 1 base at V and 3 bases at J, with 10 bases between the two ends. The CDR3 totals 14 residues. The DNA for the CDR3 is TGCAGTGCTAGAGCAGGGACGGATGGAAACACCATATATTTT. It specifies CSARAGTDGNTIYF.

The table lists this clonotype with many counts. Here the CDR3 reads CASSSRQGFTYEQYF. CDR3 nucleotides: TGTGCCAGCAGCTCCCGACAGGGATTCACCTACGAGCAGTACTTC. The chain is built from TRBV7-2 and TRBJ2-7; 7 bases fit TRBD1. Trimming took 4 bases from V and 2 from J; bases not matched to a gene: 8. Germline CDR1 reads SGHTA; CDR2 reads FQGNSA. There are 15 residues in the CDR3.

This clonotype has more than one count but fewer than ten. The chain joins TRBV6-2 or TRBV6-3 to TRBJ2-1, with D perhaps matching TRBD1 (5 bases). This CDR3 contains 13 residues. Trimming took off 5 bases at V and 12 bases at J, with 17 bases between the two ends. CDR1 and CDR2 from the germline V gene are MNHEY and SVGEGT. In DNA, the CDR3 is TGTGCCAGCAGTCCTACCACTAAGCAGGGGCAGTTCTTC. Translation: CASSPTTKQGQFF.

This clonotype was detected once. This chain uses TRBV19 with TRBJ2-5; 15 bases match TRBD2. The germline V gene encodes CDR1 LNHDA and CDR2 SQIVND (reference sequence). CDR3 length: 18 residues. Unmatched junction bases numbered 8, after V lost 3 bases and J lost 3 bases. CDR3 in DNA: TGTGCCAGTAGTATTCTGGGACTAGCGGGAGGTTCGGAAGAGACCCAGTACTTC. It specifies CASSILGLAGGSEETQYF.

This chain joins TRBV29-1 and TRBJ2-3; D unresolved. This CDR3 region has 14 residues. V lost 1 base, J lost 0 bases, and 8 bases lay in between. The V gene's germline CDR1 is SQVTM and CDR2 ANQGSEA. This chain's CDR3 is CSVEVRASTDTQYF. In nucleotides, the CDR3 is TGCAGCGTTGAAGTCCGAGCTAGCACAGATACGCAGTATTTT.

This clonotype was detected a few times. The genes are TRBV7-2 and TRBJ2-3; no definite D call. V gave up 0 bases and J gave up 4 bases, with 5 bases separating them. Germline V CDR1 and CDR2: SGHTA, FQGNSA. The CDR3 is made up of 13 amino acids. The CDR3 region is CASSLASADTQYF. For the CDR3, the DNA is TGTGCCAGCAGCTTAGCGAGCGCAGATACGCAGTATTTT.

J is TRBJ1-2 and V is TRBV12-3 or TRBV12-4; 10 nucleotides match TRBD1. V lost 5 bases, J lost 4 bases, and 7 bases stayed unmatched. The CDR3 spans 15 residues. The CDR3: CASSAGTGDLYGYTF. CDR3 sequence (DNA): TGTGCCAGCAGTGCTGGGACAGGGGATCTCTATGGCTACACCTTC.

This clonotype showed up just a few times. This rearrangement joins TRBV4-3 to TRBJ2-4, with no clear D. Germline V CDR1 and CDR2: LGHNA, YSLEER. Trimming cost V 1 base and J 5 bases, with 6 bases left between them. The CDR3 length is 13 residues. The CDR3 loop reads CASSQGLENIQYF. CDR3 bases: TGCGCCAGCAGCCAAGGGTTGGAAAACATTCAGTACTTC.

The chain has TRBV18 and TRBJ2-5, with TRBD2 identical over 9 bases. Germline trimming cut 1 base from V and 1 base from J; bases unmatched to any gene: 1. In germline, CDR1 is KGHSH, CDR2 LQKENI. The CDR3 covers 15 residues. The CDR3 reads CASSPQRGAQETQYF. CDR3 bases: TGTGCCAGCTCACCACAGCGGGGGGCCCAAGAGACCCAGTACTTC.

This chain uses TRBV20-1 with TRBJ1-6; 9 bases map to TRBD1. The CDR3 sequence is 15 residues long. V shed 3 bases, J shed 7 bases, and the junction held 7 bases outside the gene matches. CDR1 and CDR2 (germline): DFQATT, SNEGSKA (reference sequence). This chain's CDR3 is CSASGSGQGNSPLHF. In DNA, the CDR3 is TGCAGTGCTAGTGGGTCGGGACAGGGAAATTCACCCCTCCACTTT.

The chain links TRBV15 to TRBJ1-6, with D maybe TRBD1 (6 bases). CDR1 and CDR2 from the germline V gene are LNHNV and YYDKDF (reference sequence). V shed 4 bases and J shed 9 bases, with 16 bases lying between them. The CDR3 has 15 residues. The CDR3 DNA follows: TGTGCCACCAGCATTCCGGGGGGCGCGATTTCACCCCTCCACTTT. It codes for CATSIPGGAISPLHF.

This clonotype was detected only a few times. The genes are TRBV20-1 and TRBJ2-7, with D unclear. The CDR3 covers 12 residues. V lost 0 bases and J lost 3, with 6 bases in between. The V gene's germline CDR1 is DFQATT and CDR2 SNEGSKA (reference sequence). CDR3 coding DNA: TGCAGTGCTAGAGAACTGCACTACGAGCAGTACTTC. This codes for CSARELHYEQYF.

The sample holds a few counts of this clonotype. This chain links TRBV12-3 or TRBV12-4 with TRBJ2-7, with 9 bases aligning to TRBD1. The CDR3 runs to 14 residues. Trimming at V came to 6 bases and at J to 6 bases, leaving 9 bases not matched to a gene. The CDR3: CASSQQGASGEQYF. As DNA, the CDR3 is TGTGCCAGCAGCCAACAGGGGGCGTCTGGCGAGCAGTACTTC.

In regard to this clonotype: A much bigger clone sits one base away, suggesting this may be a read error. The chain has TRBV4-2 and TRBJ2-7, with 7 positions matching TRBD2. CDR3 length: 15 residues. Trimming removed 1 base from V and 3 bases from J; junction bases left unmatched: 6. Per the germline V gene, CDR1 is LGHNA and CDR2 is YNFKEQ. The CDR3 sequence is CASSQGEGVGYEQYF. CDR3 DNA: TGTGCCAGCAGCCAAGGGGAGGGAGTGGGCTACGAGCAGTACTTC.

This clonotype was counted only a few times. The V gene is TRBV2, the J gene TRBJ1-1; D gene unclear. Trimming removed 4 bases at V and 1 base at J, with 13 bases between. Germline V gene data show CDR1 as SNHLY and CDR2 as FYNNEI. The length of the CDR3 is 15 residues. The CDR3 protein is CASSVEGNSNTEAFF. The CDR3 DNA reads TGTGCCAGCAGTGTGGAAGGGAATTCGAACACTGAAGCTTTCTTT.